Listed below are T cell receptor beta chains from one sample, sequenced in a study of memory CD4+ T cells and cytomegalovirus serostatus. Profiling relied on immunoSEQ multiplex PCR, and the TCRdb table lists in-frame clones only, not all of them. The table lists 40,000 to 45,000 clones, 76% of them singletons. Sequenced sample: memory CD4+ T cells from blood. These receptors all stem from an adult in good health and CMV-seronegative. The CDR3 runs from the conserved cysteine through the conserved F or W. The D gene is left open where the match is weak. Some rows mark clone size as missing; the rest say once, few, many or name a class of expanded clone.

J: TRBJ1-1
size: -
V: TRBV7-2
D: TRBD1
CDR3: CASSLVTGTGSEAFF
DNA: TGTGCCAGCAGCTTAGTGACAGGGACGGGGTCTGAAGCTTTCTTT

J: TRBJ2-3
size: once
V: TRBV7-7
D: -
CDR3: CASSQSIRSSGTDTQYF
DNA: TGTGCCAGCAGCCAGTCCATTCGGTCTTCTGGGACGGATACGCAGTATTTT

J: TRBJ1-3
size: -
V: TRBV7-2
D: -
CDR3: CASSLIDGSGNTIYF
DNA: TGTGCCAGCAGCTTAATCGACGGTTCTGGAAACACCATATATTTT

J: TRBJ2-3
size: -
V: TRBV10-3
D: -
CDR3: CAISAMRANTDTQYF
DNA: TGTGCCATCAGTGCAATGCGGGCCAACACAGATACGCAGTATTTT

J: TRBJ1-2
size: -
V: TRBV18
D: TRBD1
CDR3: CASSPGQGRTGGYTF
DNA: TGTGCCAGCTCACCGGGACAGGGCCGGACGGGTGGCTACACCTTC

J: TRBJ1-6
size: -
V: TRBV2
D: -
CDR3: CASGPRGASSPLHF
DNA: TGTGCCAGCGGCCCCAGGGGCGCGAGTTCACCCCTCCACTTT

J: TRBJ1-2
size: few
V: TRBV19
D: -
CDR3: CASSVPGYGYTF
DNA: TGTGCCAGTAGTGTACCGGGATATGGCTACACCTTC

J: TRBJ1-6
size: once
V: TRBV2
D: -
CDR3: CASSVRSSYNSPLHF
DNA: TGTGCCAGCAGTGTCCGGAGCTCCTATAATTCACCCCTCCACTTT

J: TRBJ2-1
size: -
V: TRBV7-3
D: -
CDR3: CASSFRGNNEQFF
DNA: TGTGCCAGCAGCTTTAGGGGAAACAATGAGCAGTTCTTC

J: TRBJ2-3
size: few
V: TRBV18
D: TRBD1
CDR3: CASSPPGDRVLPYTQYF
DNA: TGTGCCAGCTCACCACCGGGGGACAGGGTTCTACCTTATACGCAGTATTTT

J: TRBJ1-5
size: few
V: TRBV6-1
D: TRBD1
CDR3: CASSKAGGSGNQPQHF
DNA: TGTGCCAGCAGTAAAGCAGGGGGCTCGGGCAATCAGCCCCAGCATTTT

J: TRBJ1-2
size: -
V: TRBV6-5
D: -
CDR3: CASTKTGGQSYGYTF
DNA: TGTGCCAGCACTAAGACAGGAGGACAGTCCTATGGCTACACCTTC

J: TRBJ2-2
size: -
V: TRBV6-1
D: -
CDR3: CASSEAWHTNTGELFF
DNA: TGTGCCAGCAGTGAAGCGTGGCACACGAACACCGGGGAGCTGTTTTTT

J: TRBJ1-1
size: medium-sized
V: TRBV27
D: -
CDR3: CARKRGGMNTEAFF
DNA: TGTGCCAGGAAAAGGGGTGGCATGAACACTGAAGCTTTCTTT

J: TRBJ2-1
size: -
V: TRBV4-2
D: TRBD2
CDR3: CASSRITSGGDEQFF
DNA: TGTGCCAGCAGCCGGATAACTAGCGGGGGCGATGAGCAGTTCTTC

J: TRBJ2-5
size: -
V: TRBV7-9
D: -
CDR3: CASSSRGGRETQYF
DNA: TGTGCCAGCAGCTCCCGAGGGGGGCGAGAGACCCAGTACTTC